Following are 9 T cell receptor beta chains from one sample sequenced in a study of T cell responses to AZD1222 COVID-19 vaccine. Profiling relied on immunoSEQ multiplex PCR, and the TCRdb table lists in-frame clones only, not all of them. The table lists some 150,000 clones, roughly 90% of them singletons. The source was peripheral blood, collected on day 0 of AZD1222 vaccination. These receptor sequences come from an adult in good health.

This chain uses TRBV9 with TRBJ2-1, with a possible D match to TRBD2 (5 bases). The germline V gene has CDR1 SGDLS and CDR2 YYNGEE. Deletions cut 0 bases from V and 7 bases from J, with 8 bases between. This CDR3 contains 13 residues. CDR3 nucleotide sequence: TGTGCCAGCAGCGTAGGCTGGGAGAATGAGCAGTTCTTC. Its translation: CASSVGWENEQFF.

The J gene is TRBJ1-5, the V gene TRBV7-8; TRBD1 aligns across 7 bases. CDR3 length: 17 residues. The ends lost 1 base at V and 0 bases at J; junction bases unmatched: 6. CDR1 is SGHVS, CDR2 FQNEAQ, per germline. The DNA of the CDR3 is TGTGCCAGCAGCTTAGTCGGGACAGTTTATAGCAATCAGCCCCAGCATTTT. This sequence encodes CASSLVGTVYSNQPQHF.

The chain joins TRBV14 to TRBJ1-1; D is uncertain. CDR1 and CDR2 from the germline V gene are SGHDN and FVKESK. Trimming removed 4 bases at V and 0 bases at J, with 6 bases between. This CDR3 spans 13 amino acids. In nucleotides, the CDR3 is TGTGCCAGCAGCCGTACCCTGAACACTGAAGCTTTCTTT. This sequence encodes CASSRTLNTEAFF.

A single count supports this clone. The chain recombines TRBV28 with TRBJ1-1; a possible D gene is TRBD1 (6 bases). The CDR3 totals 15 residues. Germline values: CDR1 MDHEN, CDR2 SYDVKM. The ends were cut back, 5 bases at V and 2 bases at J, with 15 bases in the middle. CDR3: CASSPEGRGNTEAFF. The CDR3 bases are TGTGCCAGCAGTCCTGAGGGCAGGGGAAACACTGAAGCTTTCTTT.

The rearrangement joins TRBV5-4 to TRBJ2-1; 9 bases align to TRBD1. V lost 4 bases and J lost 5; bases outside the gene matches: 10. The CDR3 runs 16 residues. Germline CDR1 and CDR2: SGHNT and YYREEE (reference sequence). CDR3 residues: CASSGGGQGTHNEQFF. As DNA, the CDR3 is TGTGCCAGCAGCGGGGGGGGACAGGGTACCCACAATGAGCAGTTCTTC.

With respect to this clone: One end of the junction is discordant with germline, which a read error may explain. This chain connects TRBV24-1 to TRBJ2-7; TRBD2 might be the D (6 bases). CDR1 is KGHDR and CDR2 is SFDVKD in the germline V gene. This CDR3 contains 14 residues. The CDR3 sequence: CATSDRDLSSEQYF. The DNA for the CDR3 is TGTGCCACCAGTGATCGGGACTTGTCCTCCGAGCAGTACTTC.

CDR3 loop: CASSPREGTNYGYTF. The CDR3 region has the DNA TGTGCCAGCTCCCCAAGGGAGGGGACTAACTATGGCTACACCTTC. The chain is built from TRBV18 and TRBJ1-2; D perhaps matches TRBD1 (5 bases). The length of the CDR3 is 15 residues. V was clipped by 6 bases and J by 0 bases, with 14 bases between them. Germline V gives CDR1 KGHSH, CDR2 LQKENI.

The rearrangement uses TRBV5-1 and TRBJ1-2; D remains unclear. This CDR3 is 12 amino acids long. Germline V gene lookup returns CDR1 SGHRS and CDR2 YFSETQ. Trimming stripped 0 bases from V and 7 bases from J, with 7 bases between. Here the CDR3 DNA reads TGCGCCAGCAGCTTGGTTTCGGGTGGCTACACCTTC. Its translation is CASSLVSGGYTF.

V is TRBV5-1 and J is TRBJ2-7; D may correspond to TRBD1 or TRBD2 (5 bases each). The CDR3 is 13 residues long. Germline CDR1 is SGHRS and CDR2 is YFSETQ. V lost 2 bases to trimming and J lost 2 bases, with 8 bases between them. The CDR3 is CASSFRGAYEQYF. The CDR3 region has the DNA TGCGCCAGCAGCTTTCGAGGGGCCTACGAGCAGTACTTC. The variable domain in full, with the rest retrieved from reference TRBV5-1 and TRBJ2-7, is KAGVTQTPRYLIKTRGQQVTLSCSPISGHRSVSWYQQTPGQGLQFLFEYFSETQRNKGNFPGRFSGRQFSNSRSEMNVSTLELGDSALYLCASSFRGAYEQYFGPGTRLTVT.